A selection of T cell receptor beta chains follows, all from one sample in a study of T cell repertoires in cytomegalovirus infection. TCRdb redid the calling of the reads with MiXCR, one entry per CDR3 protein. The sample lists 270,000 or so distinct CDR3 sequences; approximately 15% were seen once. The sample was CD8+ T cells from PBMCs. All receptors come from a human donor in good health (CMV status not recorded). Some clones in this sample may be carry-over from other donors' samples. The conserved cysteine and the conserved F or W are not part of the CDR3 here. The listing skips clone size in some rows; elsewhere it reads once, few, many or a size class.

>TRBV5-1|few|TRBJ2-7|12
ASSLRVSSYEQY
>TRBV6-1|NA|TRBJ2-2|14
ASMGFGAGSDGELF
>TRBV4-2|many|TRBJ1-4|13
ASSQEGIRVEKLF
>TRBV7-1|NA|TRBJ2-1|13
ASSAPLGIYNEQF
>TRBV6-2/TRBV6-3|NA|TRBJ2-1|13
ASSYPRQAEQEQF
>TRBV7-6|many|TRBJ2-1|11
ASSLDNYNEQF
>TRBV7-9|NA|TRBJ1-2|12
ASSLSTIVYGYT
>TRBV2|NA|TRBJ2-7|13
ASQKADSRGYEQY
>TRBV7-9|many|TRBJ2-3|11
ASSQRGTDTQY
>TRBV29-1|NA|TRBJ2-7|15
SVVTRTGPKSSYEQY
>TRBV27|NA|TRBJ2-2|13
ASSTRAGRAGELF
>TRBV6-5|NA|TRBJ2-7|12
ASSYLQGAHEQY
>TRBV28|few|TRBJ1-2|13
ASSLFPGIVYGYT
>TRBV7-9|many|TRBJ1-5|12
ASSSGQYNQPQH
>TRBV7-9|NA|TRBJ2-7|12
ASQGQGLSYEQY
>TRBV4-1|NA|TRBJ1-1|13
ASGQKQGAGTEAF
>TRBV4-3|NA|TRBJ1-1|14
ASSQARTYRRTEAF
>TRBV11-2|NA|TRBJ2-5|13
ASSLVGTKLETQY
>TRBV12-3/TRBV12-4|NA|TRBJ2-1|9
ATGGPARRF
>TRBV28|many|TRBJ2-5|13
ASSKPQGLQETQY
>TRBV14|few|TRBJ2-4|11
ASSGGQANIQY
>TRBV7-2|many|TRBJ2-3|14
ASSPRGTTPPDTQY
>TRBV12-3/TRBV12-4|NA|TRBJ2-1|11
ASGGLIFNEQF
>TRBV5-4|NA|TRBJ2-7|12
ASSSGQARSEQY
>TRBV5-6|few|TRBJ2-3|12
ASSASGNMDTQY
>TRBV19|NA|TRBJ2-7|13
ASSIGTGATYEQY
>TRBV20-1|few|TRBJ2-1|12
SGGIGGGYNEQF
>TRBV7-6|NA|TRBJ2-3|10
ASSRAKDTQY
>TRBV7-9|many|TRBJ1-5|10
ASSESNQPQH
>TRBV6-2/TRBV6-3|few|TRBJ2-7|11
ASSPRDRDEQY
>TRBV4-1|NA|TRBJ2-4|10
ASSQDENIQY
>TRBV9|NA|TRBJ1-1|15
ASSVSAMVRGNTEAF
>TRBV2|few|TRBJ2-3|10
ASIPAADTQY
>TRBV6-5|NA|TRBJ2-7|13
ASSYSGQGKDEQY
>TRBV7-2|many|TRBJ2-1|12
ASSPGQGYNEQF
>TRBV7-2|many|TRBJ2-5|14
ASSLQGTPLQETQY
>TRBV20-1|NA|TRBJ1-2|12
SATPGTPNYGYT
>TRBV9|NA|TRBJ1-1|9
ASSVADEAF
>TRBV5-6|few|TRBJ2-1|14
ASSLRDSRPYNEQF
>TRBV19|many|TRBJ2-3|14
ASSIHSRSFTDTQY
>TRBV7-9|many|TRBJ2-3|12
ASSLGGQKYTQY
>TRBV4-1|NA|TRBJ2-2|11
ASSQVGTGELF
>TRBV5-5|NA|TRBJ1-1|12
ASSLGHGGTEAF
>TRBV20-1|NA|TRBJ2-7|13
SARETGELTYEQY
>TRBV7-9|many|TRBJ1-5|10
ASSPGDQPQH
>TRBV6-2/TRBV6-3|NA|TRBJ2-6|14
ASSSDRVEVANVLT
>TRBV11-1|many|TRBJ1-1|13
ASSAQGALNTEAF
>TRBV11-2|NA|TRBJ2-5|12
ASSTELVVETQY
>TRBV7-9|NA|TRBJ2-6|15
ASSLFASVAGANVLT
>TRBV9|few|TRBJ1-2|13
ASSAADRADYGYT
>TRBV20-1|many|TRBJ1-2|11
SARAPGNYGYT